These 5 T cell receptor beta chains came from one sample sequenced in a study of blood T cell repertoires in COVID-19. The table came from immunoSEQ multiplex PCR; TCRdb's copy has only in-frame clones and leaves some out. The sample has hundreds of thousands of clones, nearly 90% seen once. Material for sequencing was peripheral blood. These receptors were taken from a man between 18 and 29 years old with active or convalescent COVID-19.

The chain links TRBV12-3 or TRBV12-4 to TRBJ2-3, with D maybe TRBD2 (5 bases). The CDR3 is made up of 12 amino acids. With 2 bases removed from V and 8 bases from J, the gap between germline ends came to 8 bases. In nucleotides, the CDR3 is TGTGCCAGCAGTTTAAGGACTGCTACGCAGTATTTT. As protein: CASSLRTATQYF.

The genes are TRBV27 and TRBJ2-1, with 12 nucleotides matching TRBD2. The CDR3 contains 15 residues. Germline CDR1 MNHEY, CDR2 SMNVEV (reference sequence). The V and J ends lost 4 bases and 9 bases, in that order; junction bases with no gene match: 7. The CDR3 DNA reads as TGTGCCAGCAGTTATAGGACTAGCGGGACGGGTGAGCAGTTCTTC. Protein sequence: CASSYRTSGTGEQFF.

V and J are TRBV7-2 and TRBJ2-3; D is ambiguous. Trimming removed 5 bases from V and 4 bases from J, with 10 bases in between. Per the germline V gene, CDR1 is SGHTA and CDR2 is FQGNSA. This CDR3 is 13 amino acids long. The CDR3 here is CASSRGLSDTQYF. CDR3 DNA: TGTGCCAGCAGCCGCGGCTTGTCAGATACGCAGTATTTT.

The V call is TRBV9, the J call TRBJ1-2; 9 bases match TRBD1. The ends lost 4 bases at V and 7 bases at J; junction bases unmatched: 2. The germline CDR1 and CDR2 sequences are SGDLS and YYNGEE. CDR3 size: 12 residues. Here the CDR3 reads CASSTGQGGYTF. CDR3 nucleotides: TGTGCCAGCAGCACGGGACAGGGTGGCTACACCTTC.

This clone was picked up a small number of times. The gene calls are TRBV13 and TRBJ1-1; D not resolved. Germline values: CDR1 PRHDT, CDR2 FYEKMQ (reference sequence). There are 12 residues in the CDR3. Trimming removed 3 bases from V and 10 bases from J, with 12 bases in between. DNA of the CDR3: TGTGCCAGCAGCTTTTCCGGGATCGGAGCTTTCTTT. Its translation is CASSFSGIGAFF.